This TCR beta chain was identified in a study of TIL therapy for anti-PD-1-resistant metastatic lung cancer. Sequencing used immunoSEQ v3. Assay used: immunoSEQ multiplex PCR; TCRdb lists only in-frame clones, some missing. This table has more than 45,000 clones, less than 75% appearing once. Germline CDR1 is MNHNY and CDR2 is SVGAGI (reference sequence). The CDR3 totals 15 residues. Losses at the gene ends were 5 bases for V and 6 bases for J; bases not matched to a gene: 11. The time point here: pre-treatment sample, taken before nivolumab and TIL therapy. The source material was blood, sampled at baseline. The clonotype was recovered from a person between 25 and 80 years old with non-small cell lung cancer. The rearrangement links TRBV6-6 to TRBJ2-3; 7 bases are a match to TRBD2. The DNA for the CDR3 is TGTGCCAGCAGTACCTCTAGCGGCCCTGGGGATACGCAGTATTTT. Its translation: CASSTSSGPGDTQYF.